This TCR beta chain was retrieved from a study of T cell changes during pregnancy in multiple sclerosis. This CDR3 region has 17 residues. In germline, CDR1 is SGDLS, CDR2 YYNGEE. The V segment lost 1 base and the J segment 4 bases; nucleotides outside the gene matches: 10. TCRdb's table, derived via immunoSEQ multiplex PCR, lists solely in-frame clones and lacks some. The sample consists of 40,000 to 50,000 clones, roughly nine tenths of them appearing once. The chain is built from TRBV9 and TRBJ1-1, with 10 bases that match TRBD1. Sequencing used CD8+ T cells from peripheral blood mononuclear cells, obtained after pregnancy. This TCR was sampled from a female donor with multiple sclerosis, enrolled in a pregnancy study. CDR3 DNA sequence: TGTGCCAGCAGCGTATCCCGGGACAGGGGAGATTTCACTGAAGCTTTCTTT. This codes for CASSVSRDRGDFTEAFF.